This T cell receptor (beta chain) was recorded in a study of blood T cell repertoires in COVID-19. Study at large: There were acute and convalescent COVID-19 samples, and they came from the United States, Italy and Spain. The analysed material was cDNA or gDNA that came from T cells, B-cell-depleted T cells, or PBMCs.

Participants had their cohort set by participant-reported clinical history. Original methodology: Estimation of nucleated cell counts relied on the amplification of reference gene primers. The protocol was immunoSEQ multiplex PCR, while the TCRdb copy is restricted to in-frame clones and leaves out a portion. That table supplies the V and J calls and clone size; D and trimming were determined from the DNA. The sample contains approximately 220,000 clones, 80% to 90% of which appear only once. Trimming cost V 9 bases and J 5 bases; bases outside gene matches: 5. This CDR3 has 13 residues. Looked up from germline, CDR1 is LNHDA and CDR2 is SQIVND (reference sequence).

This chain joins TRBV19 and TRBJ1-5; 9 bases match TRBD1. The sample consisted of PBMCs or T cells enriched from blood (not recorded which). The clonotype comes from a middle-aged woman with acute COVID-19. CDR3 loop: CASRDRADQPQHF. The DNA for the CDR3 is TGTGCCAGCCGGGACAGGGCGGATCAGCCCCAGCATTTT.